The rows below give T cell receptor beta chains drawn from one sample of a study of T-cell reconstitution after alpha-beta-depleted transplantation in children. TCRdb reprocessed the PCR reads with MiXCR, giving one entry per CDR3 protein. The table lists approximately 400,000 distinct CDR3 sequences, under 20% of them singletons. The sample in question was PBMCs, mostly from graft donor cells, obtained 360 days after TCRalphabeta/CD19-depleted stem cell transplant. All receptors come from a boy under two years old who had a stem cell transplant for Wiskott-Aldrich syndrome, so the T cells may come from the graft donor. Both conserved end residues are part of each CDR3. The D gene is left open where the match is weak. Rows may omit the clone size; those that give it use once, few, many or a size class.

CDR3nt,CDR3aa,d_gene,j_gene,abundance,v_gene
TGTGCCAGCAGCTTAGCTATGGGAGGCACTGAAGCTTTCTTT,CASSLAMGGTEAFF,-,TRBJ1-1,few,TRBV7-9
TGCGCCAGCAGCATGGACAGCATGAACACTGAAGCTTTCTTT,CASSMDSMNTEAFF,-,TRBJ1-1,many,TRBV5-1
TGCAGTGCGACGGGGAGCCGGCCAGATACGCAGTATTTT,CSATGSRPDTQYF,-,TRBJ2-3,few,TRBV20-1
TGTGCCAGCAGCCACCCAGTGACAGCAGATACGCAGTATTTT,CASSHPVTADTQYF,-,TRBJ2-3,-,TRBV7-9
TGCGCCAGCAGCTTACTTACAGGGGACGAGCAGTACTTC,CASSLLTGDEQYF,TRBD1,TRBJ2-7,-,TRBV5-1
TGTGCCAGCAGTGACGACAGAAGGGGAGGGCCGCAGTACTTC,CASSDDRRGGPQYF,TRBD2,TRBJ2-7,-,TRBV2
TGTGCCAGCAGCAATGGGGGGCGCACAGATACGCAGTATTTT,CASSNGGRTDTQYF,-,TRBJ2-3,-,TRBV7-9
TGTGCCAGCAGCTTAGGGGACAGACACAATGAGCAGTTCTTC,CASSLGDRHNEQFF,-,TRBJ2-1,-,TRBV13
TGCAGTGCTAGCCGACCACTAGCGGAGCAAGAGACCCAGTACTTC,CSASRPLAEQETQYF,TRBD2,TRBJ2-5,-,TRBV20-1
TGCGCCAGCAGCTTGGCCCCGACAGGGCGGCTCGAGCAGTACTTC,CASSLAPTGRLEQYF,TRBD1,TRBJ2-7,-,TRBV5-1
TGCAGCGTTGTTGGGGGGCCTAGCGGGGGAACCACAGATACGCAGTATTTT,CSVVGGPSGGTTDTQYF,TRBD2,TRBJ2-3,-,TRBV29-1
TGTGCCAGCGGCCTGGGACTTGCCTACGAGCAGTACTTC,CASGLGLAYEQYF,-,TRBJ2-7,many,TRBV2
TGCGCCAGCAGCTACGGACAGTTGCTTCGTGGGAACACCGGGGAGCTGTTTTTT,CASSYGQLLRGNTGELFF,-,TRBJ2-2,few,TRBV5-1
TGCGCCAGCAGCGTGGGGGTACTTCGAGGTGAAAAACTGTTTTTT,CASSVGVLRGEKLFF,-,TRBJ1-4,few,TRBV4-1
TGCGCCAGCAGCTTGGGGGGAACAGGGCCAGATACGCAGTATTTT,CASSLGGTGPDTQYF,-,TRBJ2-3,-,TRBV5-1
TGCGCCAGCACCCCCGGACGGGGAAACACTGAAGCTTTCTTT,CASTPGRGNTEAFF,-,TRBJ1-1,-,TRBV5-1
TGTGCCAGCAGTAAATGGACAGGGTCGACGACCGGGGAGCTGTTTTTT,CASSKWTGSTTGELFF,TRBD1,TRBJ2-2,-,TRBV25-1
TGTGCCAGCAGCTATTTGGTCAGCATGAACACCGGGGAGCTGTTTTTT,CASSYLVSMNTGELFF,-,TRBJ2-2,-,TRBV6-2/TRBV6-3
TGCGCCAGCAGCTTGAGGGCAACAGGGAGCACTGAAGCTTTCTTT,CASSLRATGSTEAFF,-,TRBJ1-1,-,TRBV5-1
TGCGCCAGCAAAGGGGTCATAGGCACCGGGGAGCTGTTTTTT,CASKGVIGTGELFF,-,TRBJ2-2,few,TRBV5-1
TGTGCCTGGAGTTATTTGGACAGGGACAAAAACATTCAGTACTTC,CAWSYLDRDKNIQYF,TRBD1,TRBJ2-4,-,TRBV30
TGTGCCAGCAGCCAACCAACTAGCGGCTACACAGATACGCAGTATTTT,CASSQPTSGYTDTQYF,TRBD2,TRBJ2-3,few,TRBV7-6
TGTGCCAGCAGTTTACCCCCGGGACAGGGGAACACCGGGGAGCTGTTTTTT,CASSLPPGQGNTGELFF,TRBD1,TRBJ2-2,few,TRBV27
TGTGCCAGCAGCACCCGGACTAGCGGGATGGGTGAGCAGTTCTTC,CASSTRTSGMGEQFF,TRBD2,TRBJ2-1,-,TRBV7-6
TGCGCCAGCAGTGAGACAACCGACCAAGAGACCCAGTACTTC,CASSETTDQETQYF,-,TRBJ2-5,many,TRBV10-1
TGTGCCACCAGCAGAAGATTCCCCCTTACAGGGGACAATGAGCAGTTCTTC,CATSRRFPLTGDNEQFF,TRBD1,TRBJ2-1,few,TRBV15
TGCGCCAGCAGCCAAGAGGCGTTGACCGGGGAGCTGTTTTTT,CASSQEALTGELFF,-,TRBJ2-2,-,TRBV4-1
TGCAGCGTTAGTCGACTAGCGGGAGACAATGAGCAGTTCTTC,CSVSRLAGDNEQFF,TRBD2,TRBJ2-1,few,TRBV29-1
TGCAGCGGAGAACGAGGGACAGGGTTGGATACGCAGTATTTT,CSGERGTGLDTQYF,TRBD1,TRBJ2-3,few,TRBV29-1
TGTGCCACCAGCAGAGTCGGCACAACGAACACCGGGGAGCTGTTTTTT,CATSRVGTTNTGELFF,-,TRBJ2-2,few,TRBV15
TGTGCCTGGAGACGACTAGCGGGCGAGCAGTACTTC,CAWRRLAGEQYF,TRBD2,TRBJ2-7,-,TRBV30
TGTGCCACCTTAACCGGAGGACAGGGAGGGAACACTGAAGCTTTCTTT,CATLTGGQGGNTEAFF,TRBD1,TRBJ1-1,many,TRBV10-3